This TCR beta chain was found in a study of cytomegalovirus exposure and HLA in healthy donors. Notes on the study in general: The sole available immune exposure information was CMV serostatus. According to a later analysis, most TCR beta chains associated with CMV appeared HLA-restricted. One cluster of highly shared sequence variants probably arose as a sequencing artifact. Altogether, 160 or so TCR beta chains were recorded as cytomegalovirus-associated.

PCR used 60 Vbeta primers and 13 Jbeta primers. The data were produced by immunoSEQ multiplex PCR, yet TCRdb's version contains in-frame clones alone and is incomplete. The repertoire holds approximately 250,000 clones, 80% to 90% seen once, with about 0.25% in the top ten. This clone was counted a few times. Its target is unknown. There are 15 residues in the CDR3. With V trimmed by 7 bases and J by 6 bases, 9 bases remained unmatched. Germline lookup yields CDR1 SNHLY and CDR2 FYNNEI. This chain links TRBV2 with TRBJ2-2, with 9 bases matching TRBD2. This receptor was identified in a girl aged 2-10 years in good health and CMV-seronegative. Material: PBMCs. The CDR3 sequence is CASINRTSVPGELFF. For the CDR3, the DNA is TGTGCCAGCATTAATAGGACTAGCGTTCCCGGGGAGCTGTTTTTT.